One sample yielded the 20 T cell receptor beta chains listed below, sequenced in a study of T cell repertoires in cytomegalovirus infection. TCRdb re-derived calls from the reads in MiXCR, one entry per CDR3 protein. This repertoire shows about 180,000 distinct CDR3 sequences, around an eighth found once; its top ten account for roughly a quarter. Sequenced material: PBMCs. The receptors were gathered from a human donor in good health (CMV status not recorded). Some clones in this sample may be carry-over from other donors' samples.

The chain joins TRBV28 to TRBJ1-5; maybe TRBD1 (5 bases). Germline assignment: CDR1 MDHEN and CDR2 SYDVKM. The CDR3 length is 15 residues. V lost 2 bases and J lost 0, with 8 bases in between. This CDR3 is CASSLGGNSNQPQHF. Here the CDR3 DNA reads TGTGCCAGCAGTTTAGGGGGAAATAGCAATCAGCCCCAGCATTTT.

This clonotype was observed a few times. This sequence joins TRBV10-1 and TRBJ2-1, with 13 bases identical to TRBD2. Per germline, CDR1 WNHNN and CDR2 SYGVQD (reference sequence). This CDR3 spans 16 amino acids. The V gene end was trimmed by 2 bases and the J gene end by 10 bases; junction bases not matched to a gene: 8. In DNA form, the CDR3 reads TGCGCCAGCAGTGAGCGACTAGCGGGGGGTTTCGGGGAGCAGTTCTTC. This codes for CASSERLAGGFGEQFF.

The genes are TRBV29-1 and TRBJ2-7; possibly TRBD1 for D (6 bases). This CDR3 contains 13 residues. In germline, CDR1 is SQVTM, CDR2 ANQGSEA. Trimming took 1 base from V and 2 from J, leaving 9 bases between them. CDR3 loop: CSVEGDIPYEQYF. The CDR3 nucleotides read TGCAGCGTTGAAGGGGACATTCCCTACGAGCAGTACTTC.

CDR3 DNA: TGTGCCAGCAGTTTAAGGACGGTCACCGGGGAGCTGTTTTTT. This codes for CASSLRTVTGELFF. This chain connects TRBV28 to TRBJ2-2; D remains unclear. Germline V gene lookup returns CDR1 MDHEN and CDR2 SYDVKM. Trimming removed 2 bases from V and 4 bases from J, with 8 bases in between. The CDR3 is 14 amino acids.

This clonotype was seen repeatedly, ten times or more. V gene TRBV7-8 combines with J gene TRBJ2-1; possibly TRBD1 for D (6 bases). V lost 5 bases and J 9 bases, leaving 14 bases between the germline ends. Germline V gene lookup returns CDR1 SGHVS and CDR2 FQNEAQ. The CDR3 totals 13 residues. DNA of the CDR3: TGTGCCAGCAGCGGCGCACAGGGCGCTGAGCAGTTCTTC. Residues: CASSGAQGAEQFF.

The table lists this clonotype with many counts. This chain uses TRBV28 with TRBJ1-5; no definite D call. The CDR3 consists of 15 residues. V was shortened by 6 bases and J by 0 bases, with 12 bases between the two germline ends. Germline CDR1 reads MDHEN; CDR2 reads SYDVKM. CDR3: CASSLKYYSNQPQHF. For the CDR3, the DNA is TGTGCCAGCAGCCTAAAGTATTATAGCAATCAGCCCCAGCATTTT.

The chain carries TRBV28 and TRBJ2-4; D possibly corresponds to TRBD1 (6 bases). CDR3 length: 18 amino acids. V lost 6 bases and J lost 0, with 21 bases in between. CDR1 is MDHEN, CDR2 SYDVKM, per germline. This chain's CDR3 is CASSPPGARSLAKNIQYF. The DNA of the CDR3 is TGTGCCAGCAGCCCACCAGGGGCCAGATCACTAGCCAAAAACATTCAGTACTTC. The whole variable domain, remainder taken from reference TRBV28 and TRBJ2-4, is DVKVTQSSRYLVKRTGEKVFLECVQDMDHENMFWYRQDPGLGLRLIYFSYDVKMKEKGDIPEGYSVSREKKERFSLILESASTNQTSMYLCASSPPGARSLAKNIQYFGAGTRLSVL.

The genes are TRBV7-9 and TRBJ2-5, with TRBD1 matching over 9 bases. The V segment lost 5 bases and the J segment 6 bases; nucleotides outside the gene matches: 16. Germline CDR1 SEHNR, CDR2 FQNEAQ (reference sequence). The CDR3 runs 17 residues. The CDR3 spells CASSTPRDRVGAKTQYF. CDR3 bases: TGTGCCAGCAGCACCCCCCGGGACAGGGTGGGAGCGAAGACCCAGTACTTC. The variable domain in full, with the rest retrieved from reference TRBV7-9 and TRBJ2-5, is DTGVSQNPRHKITKRGQNVTFRCDPISEHNRLYWYRQTLGQGPEFLTYFQNEAQLEKSRLLSDRFSAERPKGSFSTLEIQRTEQGDSAMYLCASSTPRDRVGAKTQYFGPGTRLLVL.

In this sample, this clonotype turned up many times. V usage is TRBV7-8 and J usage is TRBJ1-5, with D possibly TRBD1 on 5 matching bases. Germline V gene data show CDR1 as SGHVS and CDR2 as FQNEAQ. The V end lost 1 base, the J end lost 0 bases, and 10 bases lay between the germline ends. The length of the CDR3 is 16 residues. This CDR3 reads CASSLGGVYSNQPQHF. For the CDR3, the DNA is TGTGCCAGCAGCTTAGGGGGGGTTTATAGCAATCAGCCCCAGCATTTT.

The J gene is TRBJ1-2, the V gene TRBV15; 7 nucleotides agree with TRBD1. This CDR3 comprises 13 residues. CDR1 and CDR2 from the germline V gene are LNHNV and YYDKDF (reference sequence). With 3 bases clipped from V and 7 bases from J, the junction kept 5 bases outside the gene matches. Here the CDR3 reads CATSRTGMRGYTF. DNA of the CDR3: TGTGCCACCAGCAGGACAGGGATGCGTGGCTACACCTTC.

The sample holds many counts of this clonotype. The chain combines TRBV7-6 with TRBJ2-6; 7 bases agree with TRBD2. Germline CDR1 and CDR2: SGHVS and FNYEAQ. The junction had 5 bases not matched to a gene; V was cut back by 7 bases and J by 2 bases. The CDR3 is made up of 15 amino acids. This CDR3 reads CASTGGGPGANVLTF. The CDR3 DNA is TGTGCCAGCACCGGGGGAGGGCCTGGGGCCAACGTCCTGACTTTC.

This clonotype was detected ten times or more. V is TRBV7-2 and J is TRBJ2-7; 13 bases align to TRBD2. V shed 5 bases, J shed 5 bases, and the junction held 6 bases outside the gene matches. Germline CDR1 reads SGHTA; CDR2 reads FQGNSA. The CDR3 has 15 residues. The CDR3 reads CASSPQGLAGNEQYF. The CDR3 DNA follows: TGTGCCAGCAGCCCCCAGGGACTAGCGGGAAACGAGCAGTACTTC.

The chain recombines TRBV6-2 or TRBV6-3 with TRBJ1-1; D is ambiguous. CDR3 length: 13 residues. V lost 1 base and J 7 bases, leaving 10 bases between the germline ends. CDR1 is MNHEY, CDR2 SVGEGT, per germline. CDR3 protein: CASSYWETGEAFF. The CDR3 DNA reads TGTGCCAGCAGTTACTGGGAAACGGGTGAAGCTTTCTTT.

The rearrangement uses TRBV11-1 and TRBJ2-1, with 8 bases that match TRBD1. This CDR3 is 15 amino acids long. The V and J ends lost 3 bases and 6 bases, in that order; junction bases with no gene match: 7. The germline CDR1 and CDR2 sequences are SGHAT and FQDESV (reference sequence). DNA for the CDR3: TGTGCCAGCAGCTTGCGGACAGGGATCCCCAATGAGCAGTTCTTC. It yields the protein CASSLRTGIPNEQFF.

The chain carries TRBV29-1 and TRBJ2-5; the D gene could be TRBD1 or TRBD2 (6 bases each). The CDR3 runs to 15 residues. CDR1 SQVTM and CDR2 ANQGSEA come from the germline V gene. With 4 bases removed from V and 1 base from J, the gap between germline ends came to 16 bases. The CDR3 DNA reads TGCAGCGTTGCCCTCCGGGGGCACCGCCAAGAGACCCAGTACTTC. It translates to CSVALRGHRQETQYF.

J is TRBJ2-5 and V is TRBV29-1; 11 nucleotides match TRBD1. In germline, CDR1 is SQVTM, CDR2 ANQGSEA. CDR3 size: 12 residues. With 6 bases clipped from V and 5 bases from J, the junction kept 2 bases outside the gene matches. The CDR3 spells CSVDRGPETQYF. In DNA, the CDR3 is TGCAGCGTGGACAGGGGGCCGGAGACCCAGTACTTC.

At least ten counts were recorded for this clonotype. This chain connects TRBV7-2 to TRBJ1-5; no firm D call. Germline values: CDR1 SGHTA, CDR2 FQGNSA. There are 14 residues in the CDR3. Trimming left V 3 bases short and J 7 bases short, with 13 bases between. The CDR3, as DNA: TGTGCCAGCAGCTTGGTTCCCCTTGGACAGCCCCAGCATTTT. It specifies CASSLVPLGQPQHF.

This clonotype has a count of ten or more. The DNA for the CDR3 is TGTGCCAGCGGTTGGACAGAATTTGAGCAGTTCTTC. Translation gives CASGWTEFEQFF. The chain carries TRBV25-1 and TRBJ2-1; perhaps TRBD1 as D (6 bases). V was pared by 8 bases and J by 9 bases, with 14 bases between. This CDR3 comprises 12 residues. In germline, CDR1 is MGHDK, CDR2 SYGVNS.

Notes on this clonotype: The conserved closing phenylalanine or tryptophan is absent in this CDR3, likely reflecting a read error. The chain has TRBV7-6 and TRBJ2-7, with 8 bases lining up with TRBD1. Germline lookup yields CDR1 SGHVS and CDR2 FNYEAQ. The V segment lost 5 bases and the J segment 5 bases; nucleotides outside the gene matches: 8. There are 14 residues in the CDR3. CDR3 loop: CASSPDRGFNEQYL. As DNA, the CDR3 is TGTGCCAGCAGCCCCGACAGGGGTTTCAACGAGCAGTACCTC.

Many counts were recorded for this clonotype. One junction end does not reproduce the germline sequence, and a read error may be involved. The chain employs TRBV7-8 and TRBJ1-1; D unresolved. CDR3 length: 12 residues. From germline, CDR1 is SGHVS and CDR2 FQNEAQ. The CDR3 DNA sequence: TGTGCCAGCAGCTTATGGAACGCTGAAGCTTTCTTT. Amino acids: CASSLWNAEAFF.